The entry below describes one TCR beta chain. The sample is drawn from a study of blood T cell repertoires in COVID-19. The trim removed 3 bases at V and 1 base at J, leaving 6 bases unmatched. CDR1 is SGHRS and CDR2 is YFSETQ in the germline V gene. The CDR3 is made up of 17 amino acids. Profiling relied on immunoSEQ multiplex PCR, and the TCRdb table lists in-frame clones only, not all of them. The data show about 250,000 clones, roughly 88% seen once. This chain links TRBV5-1 with TRBJ2-3; 12 bases are a match to TRBD2. Sample: peripheral blood. The source is a man older than 75 with acute or convalescent COVID-19. The CDR3 reads CASSSRTSGARTDTQYF. The CDR3 DNA follows: TGCGCCAGCAGCTCCCGGACTAGCGGGGCTCGCACAGATACGCAGTATTTT.